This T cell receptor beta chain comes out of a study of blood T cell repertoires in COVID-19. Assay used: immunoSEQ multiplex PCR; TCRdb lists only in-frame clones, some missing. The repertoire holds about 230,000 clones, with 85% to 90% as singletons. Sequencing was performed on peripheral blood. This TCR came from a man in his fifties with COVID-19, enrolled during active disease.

DNA of the CDR3: TGCGCCAGCAGCTCAGCAGGGACAGGGGGCCCCCAGGGATATGGCTACACCTTC. As protein: CASSSAGTGGPQGYGYTF. The chain recombines TRBV5-1 with TRBJ1-2; 12 nucleotides agree with TRBD1. The CDR3 is 18 amino acids. CDR1 and CDR2 from the germline V gene are SGHRS and YFSETQ. V lost 3 bases and J lost 5; bases outside the gene matches: 14.